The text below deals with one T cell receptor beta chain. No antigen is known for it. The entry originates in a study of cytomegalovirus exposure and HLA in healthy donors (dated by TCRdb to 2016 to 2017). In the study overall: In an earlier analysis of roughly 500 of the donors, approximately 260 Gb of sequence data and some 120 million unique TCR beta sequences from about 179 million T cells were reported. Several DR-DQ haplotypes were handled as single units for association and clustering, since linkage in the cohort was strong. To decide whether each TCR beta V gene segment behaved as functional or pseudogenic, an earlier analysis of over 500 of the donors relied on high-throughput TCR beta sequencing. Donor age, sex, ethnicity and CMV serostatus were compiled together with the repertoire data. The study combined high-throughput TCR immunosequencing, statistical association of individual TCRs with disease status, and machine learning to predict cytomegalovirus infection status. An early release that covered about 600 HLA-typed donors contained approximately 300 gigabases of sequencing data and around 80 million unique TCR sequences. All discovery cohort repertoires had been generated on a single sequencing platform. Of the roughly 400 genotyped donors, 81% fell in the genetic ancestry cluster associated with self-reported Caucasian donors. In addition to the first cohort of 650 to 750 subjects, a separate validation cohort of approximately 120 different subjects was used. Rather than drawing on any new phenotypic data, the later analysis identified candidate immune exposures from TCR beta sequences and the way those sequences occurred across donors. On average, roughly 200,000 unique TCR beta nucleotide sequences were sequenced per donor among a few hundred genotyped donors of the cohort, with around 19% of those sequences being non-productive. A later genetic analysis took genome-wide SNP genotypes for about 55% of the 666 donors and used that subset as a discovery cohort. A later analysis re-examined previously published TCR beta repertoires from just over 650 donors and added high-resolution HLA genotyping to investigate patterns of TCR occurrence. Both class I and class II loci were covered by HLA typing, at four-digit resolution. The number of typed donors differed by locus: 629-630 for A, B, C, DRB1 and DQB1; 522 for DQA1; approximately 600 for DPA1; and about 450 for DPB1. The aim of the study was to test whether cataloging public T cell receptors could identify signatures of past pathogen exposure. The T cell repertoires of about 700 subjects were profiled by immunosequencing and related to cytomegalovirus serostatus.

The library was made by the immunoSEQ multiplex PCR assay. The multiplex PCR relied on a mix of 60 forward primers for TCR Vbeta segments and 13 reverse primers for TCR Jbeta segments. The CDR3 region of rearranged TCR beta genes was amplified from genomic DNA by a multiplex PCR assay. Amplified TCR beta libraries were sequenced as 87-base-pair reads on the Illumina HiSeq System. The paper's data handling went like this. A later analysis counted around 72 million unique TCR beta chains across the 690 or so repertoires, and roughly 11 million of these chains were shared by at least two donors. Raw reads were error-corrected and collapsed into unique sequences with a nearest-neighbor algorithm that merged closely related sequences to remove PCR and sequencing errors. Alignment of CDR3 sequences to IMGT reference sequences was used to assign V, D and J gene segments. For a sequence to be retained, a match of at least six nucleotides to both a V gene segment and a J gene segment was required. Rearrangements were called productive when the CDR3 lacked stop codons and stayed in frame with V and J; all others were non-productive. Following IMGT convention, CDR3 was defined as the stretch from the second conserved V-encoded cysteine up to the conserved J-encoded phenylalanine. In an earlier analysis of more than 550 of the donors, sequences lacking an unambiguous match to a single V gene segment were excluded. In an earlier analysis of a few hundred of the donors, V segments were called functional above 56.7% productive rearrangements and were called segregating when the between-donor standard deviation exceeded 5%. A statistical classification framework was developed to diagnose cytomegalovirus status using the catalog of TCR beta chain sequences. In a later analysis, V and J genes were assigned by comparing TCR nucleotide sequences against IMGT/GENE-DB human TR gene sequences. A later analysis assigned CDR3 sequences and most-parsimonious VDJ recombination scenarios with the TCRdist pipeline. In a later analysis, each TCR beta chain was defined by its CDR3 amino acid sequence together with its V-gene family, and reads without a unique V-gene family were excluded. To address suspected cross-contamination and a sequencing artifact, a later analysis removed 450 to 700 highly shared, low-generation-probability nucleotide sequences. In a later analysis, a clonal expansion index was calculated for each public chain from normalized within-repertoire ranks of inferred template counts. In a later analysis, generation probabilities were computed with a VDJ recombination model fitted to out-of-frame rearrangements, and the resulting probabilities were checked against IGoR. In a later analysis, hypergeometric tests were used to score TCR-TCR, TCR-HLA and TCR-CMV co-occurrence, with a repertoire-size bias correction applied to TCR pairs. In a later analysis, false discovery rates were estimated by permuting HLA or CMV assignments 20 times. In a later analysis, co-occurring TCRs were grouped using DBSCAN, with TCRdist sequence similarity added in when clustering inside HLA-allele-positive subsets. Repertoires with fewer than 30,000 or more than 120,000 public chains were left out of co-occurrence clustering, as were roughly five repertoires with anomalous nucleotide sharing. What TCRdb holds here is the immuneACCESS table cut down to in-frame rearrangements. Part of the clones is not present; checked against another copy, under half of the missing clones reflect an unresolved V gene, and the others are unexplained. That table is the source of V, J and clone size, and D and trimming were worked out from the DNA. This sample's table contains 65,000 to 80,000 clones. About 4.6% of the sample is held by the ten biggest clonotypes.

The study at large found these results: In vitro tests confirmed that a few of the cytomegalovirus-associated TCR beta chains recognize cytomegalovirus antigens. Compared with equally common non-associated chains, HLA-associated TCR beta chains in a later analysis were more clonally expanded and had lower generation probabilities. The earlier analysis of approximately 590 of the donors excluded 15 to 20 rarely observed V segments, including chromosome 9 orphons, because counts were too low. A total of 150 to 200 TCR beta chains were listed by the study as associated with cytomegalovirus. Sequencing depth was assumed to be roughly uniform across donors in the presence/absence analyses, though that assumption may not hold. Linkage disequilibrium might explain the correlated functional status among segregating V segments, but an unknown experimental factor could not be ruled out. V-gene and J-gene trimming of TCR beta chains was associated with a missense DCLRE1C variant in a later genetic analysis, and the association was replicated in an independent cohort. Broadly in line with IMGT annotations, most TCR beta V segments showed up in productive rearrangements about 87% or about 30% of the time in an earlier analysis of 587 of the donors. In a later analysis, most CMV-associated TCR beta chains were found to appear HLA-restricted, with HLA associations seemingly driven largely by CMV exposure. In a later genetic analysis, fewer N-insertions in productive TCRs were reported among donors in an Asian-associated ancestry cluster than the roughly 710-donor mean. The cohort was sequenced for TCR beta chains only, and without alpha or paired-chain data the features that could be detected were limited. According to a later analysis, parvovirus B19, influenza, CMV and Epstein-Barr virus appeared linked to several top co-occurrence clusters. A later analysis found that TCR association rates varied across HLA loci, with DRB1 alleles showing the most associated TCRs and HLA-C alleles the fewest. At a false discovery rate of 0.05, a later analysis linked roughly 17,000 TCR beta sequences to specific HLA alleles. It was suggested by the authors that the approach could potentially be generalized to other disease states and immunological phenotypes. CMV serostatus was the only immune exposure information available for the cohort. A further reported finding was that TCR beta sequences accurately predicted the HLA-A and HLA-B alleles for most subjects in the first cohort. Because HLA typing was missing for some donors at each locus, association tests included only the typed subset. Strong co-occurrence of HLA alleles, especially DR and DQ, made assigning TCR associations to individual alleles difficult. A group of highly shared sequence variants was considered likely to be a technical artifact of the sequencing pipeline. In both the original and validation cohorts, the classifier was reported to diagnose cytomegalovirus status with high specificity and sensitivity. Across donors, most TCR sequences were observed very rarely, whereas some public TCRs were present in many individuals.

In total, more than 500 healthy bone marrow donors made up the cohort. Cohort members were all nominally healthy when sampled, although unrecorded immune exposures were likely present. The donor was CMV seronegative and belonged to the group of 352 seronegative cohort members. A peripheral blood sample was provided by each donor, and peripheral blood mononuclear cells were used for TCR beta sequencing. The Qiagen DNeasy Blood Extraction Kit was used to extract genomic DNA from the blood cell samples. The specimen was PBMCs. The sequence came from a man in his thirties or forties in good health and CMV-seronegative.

The CDR3 loop reads CASSLTGEETQYF. The nucleotide sequence is TGTGCCAGCAGCCTGACAGGGGAAGAGACCCAGTACTTC. The rearrangement combines TRBV5-4 with TRBJ2-5, with TRBD1 matching 8 junction bases. Germline trimming: 4 bases from V, 3 bases from J; junction bases outside gene matches: 2. CDR1 and CDR2, looked up from the germline V gene (reference sequence), are SGHNT and YYREEE. Reading from cysteine to phenylalanine, the CDR3 counts 13 amino acids. Kept here is only the CDR3 DNA, which spans 39 bases and is read in frame from base 1.